The clone carrying this T cell receptor (beta chain) was seen at least ten times. Any patient presenting with uncontrolled infection, other autoimmune disease, pregnancy or lactation was left out. Before ophthalmopathy appeared, progressors gave blood at initial hyperthyroidism diagnosis. CDR1 is SEHNR, CDR2 FQNEAQ, per germline (reference sequence). The CDR3 is made up of 15 amino acids. V lost 5 bases to trimming and J lost 0 bases, with 13 bases between them. The source of the sample is a study of T cells in Graves' hyperthyroidism and ophthalmopathy. Amplified TCR beta CDR3 regions came from RNA transcripts. The study used the HTBI primer set for a first-round RT-PCR of the TCR CDR3. TCRdb analysed the multiplex PCR reads with MiXCR anew, one entry per CDR3 protein. The table has 300,000 to 450,000 distinct CDR3 sequences, about 15% seen once; the top ten hold 28%.

The chain is built from TRBV7-9 and TRBJ1-1, with TRBD1 as a possible D gene (5 bases). The source of this sequence is a woman aged 18-29 years with Graves' hyperthyroidism that later progressed to Graves' ophthalmopathy. Specimen: blood. CDR3 DNA: TGTGCCAGCAGCCTTCAGGGAGTCTTGAACACTGAAGCTTTCTTT. Encoded protein: CASSLQGVLNTEAFF.